This is a list of T cell receptor beta chains from one sample in a study of CD8 T cells in Susac syndrome. Each CDR3 protein gets one entry after TCRdb re-called the immunoSEQ multiplex PCR reads with MiXCR. Found here are about 75,000 distinct CDR3 sequences, roughly 95% of them singletons; the top ten hold 0.52%. What was sequenced was CD8+ T cells from PBMCs. The receptors shown here come from a human donor with Susac syndrome. Each CDR3 is given with its conserved first and last residue. The D gene is left open where the match is weak.

j_gene | d_gene | v_gene | CDR3aa | CDR3nt
TRBJ1-2 | NA | TRBV29-1 | CSVVEGIANYGYTF | TGCAGCGTTGTAGAAGGAATAGCTAACTATGGCTACACCTTC
TRBJ2-5 | NA | TRBV29-1 | CSVEYETQYF | TGCAGCGTTGAATACGAGACCCAGTACTTC
TRBJ2-1 | NA | TRBV9 | CASSPLGSGSNEQFF | TGTGCCAGCAGCCCCCTGGGGTCAGGGTCCAATGAGCAGTTCTTC
TRBJ2-2 | NA | TRBV3-1 | CASSQDRNTGELFF | TGTGCCAGCAGCCAAGATAGGAACACCGGGGAGCTGTTTTTT
TRBJ2-7 | NA | TRBV5-6 | CASSLVGSPYEQYF | TGTGCCAGCAGCTTGGTGGGCAGTCCCTACGAGCAGTACTTC
TRBJ2-1 | NA | TRBV27 | CASSSTSYNEQFF | TGTGCCAGCAGTTCCACCTCTTACAATGAGCAGTTCTTC
TRBJ1-1 | NA | TRBV5-6 | CASSFSASRGEAFF | TGTGCCAGCAGCTTCTCCGCATCCAGGGGTGAAGCTTTCTTT
TRBJ1-2 | TRBD1 | TRBV10-3 | CATQGQGGYGYTF | TGTGCCACTCAGGGGCAGGGGGGCTATGGCTACACCTTC
TRBJ2-3 | TRBD2 | TRBV12-3/TRBV12-4 | CASSTLAGGPDDTQYF | TGTGCCAGCAGCACCCTAGCGGGGGGGCCGGATGATACGCAGTATTTT
TRBJ2-7 | NA | TRBV6-6 | CASSHTGYEQYF | TGTGCCAGCAGTCATACGGGATACGAGCAGTACTTC